The entry below describes one T cell receptor beta chain. Its antigen is still unknown. Thawed unstimulated PBMCs were FACS-sorted by CD3, CD4 and CD8 into two populations. Some clones are missing from TCRdb's copy, which holds only in-frame ones; the method was immunoSEQ multiplex PCR. The data contain roughly 74,000 clones, over 70% of them singletons. The trim removed 6 bases at V and 1 base at J, leaving 3 bases unmatched. The CDR3 has 15 residues. Germline V gene data show CDR1 as LNHDA and CDR2 as SQIVND (reference sequence). The entry originates in a study of T cell clones after liver transplantation. Study as a whole: Samples came from ITN030ST, which attempted immunosuppression withdrawal within 2 years of liver transplantation.

General study findings and limits: Circulating graft-donor-reactive CD4 TCRbeta sequences fell significantly post-transplant in most of the 8 subjects.

The sequence came from a human donor who received a liver transplant. The sample here was CD4+ T cells from blood, taken before liver transplant. The chain has TRBV19 and TRBJ2-7; 13 nucleotides agree with TRBD2. DNA for the CDR3: TGTGCCAGTAGCACTAGCGGGAGGGGGTCCTACGAGCAGTACTTC. Translating gives CASSTSGRGSYEQYF. Full variable domain (rest looked up from reference TRBV19 and TRBJ2-7): DGGITQSPKYLFRKEGQNVTLSCEQNLNHDAMYWYRQDPGQGLRLIYYSQIVNDFQKGDIAEGYSVSREKKESFPLTVTSAQKNPTAFYLCASSTSGRGSYEQYFGPGTRLTVT.